This T cell receptor (beta chain) appears in the sequencing data of a study of T cells after posttransplantation cyclophosphamide. TCRdb keeps only in-frame clones here, not all; method: immunoSEQ multiplex PCR. In total the sample includes tens of thousands of clones, none of them seen once. The germline V and J ends were trimmed by 7 bases and 0 bases, with 19 bases remaining between them. Per the germline V gene, CDR1 is LNHDA and CDR2 is SQIVND (reference sequence). The CDR3 has 17 residues. Ten or more counts support this clone. The chain carries TRBV19 and TRBJ2-1, with D perhaps matching TRBD2 (6 bases). The source of this sequence is a middle-aged man in good health, CMV-negative, and a related stem cell transplant donor. The source material was PBMCs. Here the CDR3 DNA reads TGTGCCAGTATTAAAGGTGGCGGGGTTCCCTCCTACAATGAGCAGTTCTTC. Protein product: CASIKGGGVPSYNEQFF.